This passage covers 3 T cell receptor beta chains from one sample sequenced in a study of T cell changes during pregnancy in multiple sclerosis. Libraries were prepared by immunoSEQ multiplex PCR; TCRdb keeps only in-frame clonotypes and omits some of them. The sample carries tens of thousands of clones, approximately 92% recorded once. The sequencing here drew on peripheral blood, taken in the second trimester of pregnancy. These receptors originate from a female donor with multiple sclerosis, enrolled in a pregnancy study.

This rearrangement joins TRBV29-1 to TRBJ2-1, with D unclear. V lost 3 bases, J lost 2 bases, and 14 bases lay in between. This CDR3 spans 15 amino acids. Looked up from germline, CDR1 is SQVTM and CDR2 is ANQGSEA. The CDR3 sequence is CSVEHLGWAYNEQFF. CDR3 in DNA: TGCAGCGTTGAGCACCTAGGATGGGCCTACAATGAGCAGTTCTTC.

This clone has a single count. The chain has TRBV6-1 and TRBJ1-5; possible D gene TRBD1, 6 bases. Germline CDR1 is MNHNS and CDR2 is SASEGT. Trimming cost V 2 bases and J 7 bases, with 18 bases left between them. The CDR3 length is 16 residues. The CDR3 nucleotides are TGTGCCAGCAGTGAAATGGGGGCAGGGCCCTTGCAGCCCCAGCATTTT. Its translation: CASSEMGAGPLQPQHF.

CDR3 sequence reads: CASSLGGSIYEQYF. Written as DNA, the CDR3 is TGTGCCAGCAGCTTAGGCGGGAGTATCTACGAGCAGTACTTC. This chain uses TRBV7-6 with TRBJ2-7; TRBD2 matches 7 bases. This CDR3 is 14 amino acids long. CDR1 is SGHVS and CDR2 is FNYEAQ in the germline V gene. Trimming took 1 base from V and 3 from J; bases not matched to a gene: 3.